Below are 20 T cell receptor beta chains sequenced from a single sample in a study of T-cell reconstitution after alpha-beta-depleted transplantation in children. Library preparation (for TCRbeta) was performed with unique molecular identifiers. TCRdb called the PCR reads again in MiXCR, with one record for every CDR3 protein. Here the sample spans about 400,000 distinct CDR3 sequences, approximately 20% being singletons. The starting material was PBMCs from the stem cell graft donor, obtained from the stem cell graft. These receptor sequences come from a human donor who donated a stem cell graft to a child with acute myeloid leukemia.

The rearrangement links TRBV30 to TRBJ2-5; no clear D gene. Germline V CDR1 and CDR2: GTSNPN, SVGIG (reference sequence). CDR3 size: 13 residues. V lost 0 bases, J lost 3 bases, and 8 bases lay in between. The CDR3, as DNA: TGTGCCTGGAGTGTACTGGTTAAAGAGACCCAGTACTTC. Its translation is CAWSVLVKETQYF.

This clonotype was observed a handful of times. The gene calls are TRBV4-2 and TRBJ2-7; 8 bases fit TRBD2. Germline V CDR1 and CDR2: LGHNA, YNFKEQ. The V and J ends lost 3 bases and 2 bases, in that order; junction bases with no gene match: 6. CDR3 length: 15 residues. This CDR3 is CASSHSSGKAYEQYF. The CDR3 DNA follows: TGTGCCAGCAGCCACAGTAGCGGGAAGGCCTACGAGCAGTACTTC.

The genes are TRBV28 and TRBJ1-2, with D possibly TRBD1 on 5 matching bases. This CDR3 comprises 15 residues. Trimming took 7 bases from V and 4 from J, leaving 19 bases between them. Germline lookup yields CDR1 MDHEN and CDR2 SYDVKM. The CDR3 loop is CASITGSGLVYGYTF. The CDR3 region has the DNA TGTGCCAGCATCACCGGGTCAGGGCTAGTCTATGGCTACACCTTC.

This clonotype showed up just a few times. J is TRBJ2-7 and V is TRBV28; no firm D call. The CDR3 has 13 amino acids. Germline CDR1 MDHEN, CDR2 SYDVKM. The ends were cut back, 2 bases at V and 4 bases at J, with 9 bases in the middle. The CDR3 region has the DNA TGTGCCAGCAGTTTAGGGTCCACTTACGAGCAGTACTTC. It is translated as CASSLGSTYEQYF.

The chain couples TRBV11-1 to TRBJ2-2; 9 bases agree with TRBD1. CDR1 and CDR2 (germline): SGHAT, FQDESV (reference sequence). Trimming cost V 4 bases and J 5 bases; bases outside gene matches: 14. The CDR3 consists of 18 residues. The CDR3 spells CASSSPDRDRAQTGELFF. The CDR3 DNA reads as TGTGCCAGCAGCTCCCCCGACCGGGACAGGGCCCAAACCGGGGAGCTGTTTTTT.

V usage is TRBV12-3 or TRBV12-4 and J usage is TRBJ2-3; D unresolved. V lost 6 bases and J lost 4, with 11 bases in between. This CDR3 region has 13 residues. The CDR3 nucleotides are TGTGCCAGCAGAACCCGTGTGGCAGATACGCAGTATTTT. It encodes CASRTRVADTQYF.

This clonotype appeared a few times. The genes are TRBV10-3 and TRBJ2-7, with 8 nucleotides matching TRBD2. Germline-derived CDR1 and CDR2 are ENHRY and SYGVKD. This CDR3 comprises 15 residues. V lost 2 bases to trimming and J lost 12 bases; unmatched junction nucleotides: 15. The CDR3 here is CAISEQESSGRWVYF. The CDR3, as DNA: TGTGCCATCAGTGAGCAGGAGTCTAGCGGGCGATGGGTGTACTTC.

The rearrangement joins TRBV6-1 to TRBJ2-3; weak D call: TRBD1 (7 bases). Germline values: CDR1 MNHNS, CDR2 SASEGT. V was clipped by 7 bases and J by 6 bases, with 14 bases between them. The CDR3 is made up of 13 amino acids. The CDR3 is CASNVQGRDTQYF. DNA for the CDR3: TGTGCCAGCAACGTACAGGGGAGGGATACGCAGTATTTT.

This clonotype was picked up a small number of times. The CDR3 loop is CSAGQRYTGELFF. DNA for the CDR3: TGCAGCGCGGGACAGCGATACACCGGGGAGCTGTTTTTT. This chain uses TRBV29-1 with TRBJ2-2, with 7 bases matching TRBD1. V lost 7 bases to trimming and J lost 3 bases; unmatched junction nucleotides: 5. This CDR3 comprises 13 residues. CDR1 is SQVTM and CDR2 is ANQGSEA in the germline V gene.

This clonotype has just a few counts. In nucleotides, the CDR3 is TGCAGTGCTAAACTAGCGGGGACCTACAATGAGCAGTTCTTC. It is translated as CSAKLAGTYNEQFF. The chain links TRBV20-1 to TRBJ2-1; TRBD2 aligns across 10 bases. The CDR3 spans 14 residues. Looked up from germline, CDR1 is DFQATT and CDR2 is SNEGSKA (reference sequence). V shed 4 bases, J shed 2 bases, and the junction held 2 bases outside the gene matches.

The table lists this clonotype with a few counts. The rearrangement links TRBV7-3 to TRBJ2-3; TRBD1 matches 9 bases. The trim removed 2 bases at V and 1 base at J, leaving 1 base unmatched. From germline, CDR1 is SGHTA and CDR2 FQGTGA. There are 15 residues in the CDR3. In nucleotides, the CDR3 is TGTGCCAGCAGCTTACGGACAGGGGGCACAGATACGCAGTATTTT. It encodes CASSLRTGGTDTQYF.

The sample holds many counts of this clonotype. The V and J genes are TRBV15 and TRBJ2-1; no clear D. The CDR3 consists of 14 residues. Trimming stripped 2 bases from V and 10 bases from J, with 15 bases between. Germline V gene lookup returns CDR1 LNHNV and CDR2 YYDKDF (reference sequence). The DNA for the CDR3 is TGTGCCACCAGCAGAAACCCCTCGGCTGGAGAGCAGTTCTTC. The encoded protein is CATSRNPSAGEQFF. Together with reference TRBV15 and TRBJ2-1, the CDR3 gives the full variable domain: DAMVIQNPRYQVTQFGKPVTLSCSQTLNHNVMYWYQQKSSQAPKLLFHYYDKDFNNEADTPDNFQSRRPNTSFCFLDIRSPGLGDTAMYLCATSRNPSAGEQFFGPGTRLTVL.

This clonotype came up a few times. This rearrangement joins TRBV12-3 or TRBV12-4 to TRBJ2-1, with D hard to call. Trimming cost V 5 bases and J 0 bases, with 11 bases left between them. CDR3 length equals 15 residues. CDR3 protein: CASSPQAISYNEQFF. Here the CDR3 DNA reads TGTGCCAGCAGTCCCCAAGCGATCTCCTACAATGAGCAGTTCTTC.

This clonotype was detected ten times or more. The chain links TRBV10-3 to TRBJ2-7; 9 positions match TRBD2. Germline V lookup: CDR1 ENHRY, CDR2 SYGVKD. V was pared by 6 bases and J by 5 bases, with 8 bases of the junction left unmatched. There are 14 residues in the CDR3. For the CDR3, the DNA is TGTGCCATCAGGGTAGCGGGAGACGCCCACGAGCAGTACTTC. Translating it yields CAIRVAGDAHEQYF.

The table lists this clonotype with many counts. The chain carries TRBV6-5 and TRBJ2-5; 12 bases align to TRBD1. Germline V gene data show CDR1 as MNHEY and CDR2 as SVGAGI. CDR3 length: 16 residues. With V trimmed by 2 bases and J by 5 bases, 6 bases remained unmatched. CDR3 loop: CASSYGGQGAGETQYF. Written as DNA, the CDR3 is TGTGCCAGCAGTTACGGGGGACAGGGGGCGGGGGAGACCCAGTACTTC.

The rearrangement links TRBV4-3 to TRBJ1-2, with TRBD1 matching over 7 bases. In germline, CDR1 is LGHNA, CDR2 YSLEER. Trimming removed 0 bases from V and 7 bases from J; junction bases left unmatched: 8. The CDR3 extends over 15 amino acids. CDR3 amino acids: CASSQELQGWGGYTF. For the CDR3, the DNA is TGCGCCAGCAGCCAAGAGTTACAGGGGTGGGGTGGCTACACCTTC.

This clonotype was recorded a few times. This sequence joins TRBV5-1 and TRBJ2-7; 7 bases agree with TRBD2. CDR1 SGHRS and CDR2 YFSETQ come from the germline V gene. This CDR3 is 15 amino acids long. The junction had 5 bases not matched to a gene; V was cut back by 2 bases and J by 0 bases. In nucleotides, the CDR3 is TGCGCCAGCAGCTTAACTAGCGCCCGCTCCTACGAGCAGTACTTC. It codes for CASSLTSARSYEQYF.

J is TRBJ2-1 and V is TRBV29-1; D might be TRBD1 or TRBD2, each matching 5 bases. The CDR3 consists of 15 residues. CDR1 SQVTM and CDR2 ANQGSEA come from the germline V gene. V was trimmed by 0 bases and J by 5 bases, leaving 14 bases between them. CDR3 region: CSVEDLGTVDNEQFF. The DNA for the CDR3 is TGCAGCGTTGAAGATCTTGGGACGGTGGACAATGAGCAGTTCTTC.

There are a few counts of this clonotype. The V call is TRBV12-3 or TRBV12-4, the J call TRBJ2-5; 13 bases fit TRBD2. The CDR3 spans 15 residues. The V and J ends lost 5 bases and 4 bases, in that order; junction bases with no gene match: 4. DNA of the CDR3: TGTGCCAGCAGTCCGGGACTAGCGGGAACAGAGACCCAGTACTTC. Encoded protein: CASSPGLAGTETQYF.

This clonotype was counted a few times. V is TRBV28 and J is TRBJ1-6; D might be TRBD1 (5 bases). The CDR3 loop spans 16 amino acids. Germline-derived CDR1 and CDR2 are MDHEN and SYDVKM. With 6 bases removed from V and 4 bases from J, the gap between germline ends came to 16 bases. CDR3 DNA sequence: TGTGCCAGCAGCAATCCAGGTGGGGGGTATAATTCACCCCTCCACTTT. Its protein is CASSNPGGGYNSPLHF.